This T cell receptor beta chain was recovered during a study of CD8+ T cells in alopecia areata. Notes on the study in general: When scalp samples are sequenced, resident alphabeta T cells of normal skin are also captured. Higher clonality and more expanded CD8+ clones appeared in lesional than normal scalp.

TCR sequencing used cDNA made by reverse transcription of extracted RNA. The assay was immunoSEQ multiplex PCR, and TCRdb's table has in-frame clones only and misses some. The sample lists 150,000 to 200,000 clones, approximately 60% seen once, with around 5% in the top ten. V lost 6 bases and J lost 1, with 12 bases in between. Germline V lookup: CDR1 SQVTM, CDR2 ANQGSEA. This CDR3 has 13 residues. A word on this clone: Its target is not known.

Material for sequencing was CD4+ T cells sorted from blood. The TCR originated in a human donor in good health. The rearrangement joins TRBV29-1 to TRBJ1-1, with unresolved D. The CDR3: CSVRADSNTEAFF. Here the CDR3 DNA reads TGCAGCGTACGGGCAGACTCGAACACTGAAGCTTTCTTT.